The 9 T cell receptor beta chains presented below share a single source sample, sequenced in a study of blood T cell repertoires in COVID-19. Some clones are missing from TCRdb's copy, which holds only in-frame ones; the method was immunoSEQ multiplex PCR. The sample includes about 190,000 clones, around nine tenths of them seen just once. Sequenced input: peripheral blood. These receptors came from a middle-aged man with acute or convalescent COVID-19.

The V and J genes are TRBV10-3 and TRBJ1-1; 8 nucleotides agree with TRBD1. The germline V gene encodes CDR1 ENHRY and CDR2 SYGVKD. The CDR3 consists of 13 residues. The junction had 5 bases not matched to a gene; V was cut back by 6 bases and J by 5 bases. CDR3 coding DNA: TGTGCCATCAGCCTACAGGGGGGGACTGAAGCTTTCTTT. Its translation: CAISLQGGTEAFF.

This clone was picked up a small number of times. The chain carries TRBV27 and TRBJ1-5; 8 bases align to TRBD1. V was pared by 5 bases and J by 1 base, with 7 bases of the junction left unmatched. Germline values: CDR1 MNHEY, CDR2 SMNVEV (reference sequence). CDR3 size: 16 residues. CDR3 sequence: CASSPIDRGSNQPQHF. CDR3 DNA: TGTGCCAGCAGTCCAATCGACAGGGGCAGCAATCAGCCCCAGCATTTT.

The chain recombines TRBV19 with TRBJ2-1; 10 bases are shared with TRBD2. With 7 bases clipped from V and 6 bases from J, the junction kept 9 bases outside the gene matches. Germline lookup yields CDR1 LNHDA and CDR2 SQIVND (reference sequence). The CDR3 length is 15 residues. CDR3 DNA sequence: TGTGCCAGTACCCTGTGGGCTAGCGGGAGCAATGAGCAGTTCTTC. Translation: CASTLWASGSNEQFF.

J is TRBJ1-2 and V is TRBV6-5, with 10 bases matching TRBD1. The CDR3 loop spans 15 amino acids. Per the germline V gene, CDR1 is MNHEY and CDR2 is SVGAGI. The trim removed 5 bases at V and 4 bases at J, leaving 7 bases unmatched. CDR3 amino acids: CASSPGQGRIYGYTF. As DNA, the CDR3 is TGTGCCAGCAGTCCGGGACAGGGGAGGATCTATGGCTACACCTTC.

This clone was counted once. The chain has TRBV19 and TRBJ2-3; TRBD2 might be the D (5 bases). CDR1 is LNHDA and CDR2 is SQIVND in the germline V gene (reference sequence). Trimming stripped 7 bases from V and 1 base from J, with 15 bases between. CDR3 length equals 15 residues. The DNA of the CDR3 is TGTGCCAGTAAGGTCCGGGGATCGGGCACAGATACGCAGTATTTT. Translating gives CASKVRGSGTDTQYF.

V and J are TRBV2 and TRBJ1-1, with D unresolved. Germline CDR1 is SNHLY and CDR2 is FYNNEI. V lost 11 bases to trimming and J lost 0 bases, with 16 bases between them. The CDR3 length is 14 residues. CDR3 amino acids: CAGIGGQMNTEAFF. The CDR3, as DNA: TGTGCCGGAATAGGCGGGCAAATGAACACTGAAGCTTTCTTT.

CDR3 bases: TGTGCCAGCAGTTTAACCCCAGGATACTATGGCTACACCTTC. Translating it yields CASSLTPGYYGYTF. This chain uses TRBV27 with TRBJ1-2; no definite D call. The CDR3 is made up of 14 amino acids. Trimming cost V 2 bases and J 3 bases, with 10 bases left between them. CDR1 MNHEY and CDR2 SMNVEV come from the germline V gene (reference sequence).

The rearrangement uses TRBV6-1 and TRBJ1-2, with 12 bases that match TRBD1. CDR3 length: 17 residues. The V and J ends lost 2 bases and 6 bases, in that order; junction bases with no gene match: 10. Germline V lookup: CDR1 MNHNS, CDR2 SASEGT. The CDR3 spells CASSENMGTGGGNGYTF. The CDR3 nucleotides are TGTGCCAGCAGTGAAAATATGGGGACAGGGGGCGGGAATGGCTACACCTTC.

The V gene is TRBV6-6, the J gene TRBJ2-7; the match to TRBD2 covers 9 bases. The CDR3 totals 14 residues. V lost 7 bases, J lost 1 base, and 5 bases stayed unmatched. Germline loops: CDR1 MNHNY, CDR2 SVGAGI (reference sequence). The CDR3 reads CASNPTSGSYEQYF. The CDR3 DNA sequence: TGTGCCAGCAACCCGACTAGCGGATCCTACGAGCAGTACTTC.